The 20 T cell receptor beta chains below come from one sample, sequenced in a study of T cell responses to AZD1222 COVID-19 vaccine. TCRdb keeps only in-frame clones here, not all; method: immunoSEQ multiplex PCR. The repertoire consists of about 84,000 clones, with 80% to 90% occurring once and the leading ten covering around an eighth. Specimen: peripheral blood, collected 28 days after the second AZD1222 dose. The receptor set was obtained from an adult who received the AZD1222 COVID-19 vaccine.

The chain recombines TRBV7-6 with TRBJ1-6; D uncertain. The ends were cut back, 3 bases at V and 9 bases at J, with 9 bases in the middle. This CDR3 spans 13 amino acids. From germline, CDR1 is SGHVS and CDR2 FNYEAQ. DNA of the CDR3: TGTGCCAGCAGCTTGGATGAGGGTTCACCCCTCCACTTT. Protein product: CASSLDEGSPLHF.

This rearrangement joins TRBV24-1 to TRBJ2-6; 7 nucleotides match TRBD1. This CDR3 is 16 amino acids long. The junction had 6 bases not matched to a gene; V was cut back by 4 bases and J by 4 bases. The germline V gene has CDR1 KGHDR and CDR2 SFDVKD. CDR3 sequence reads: CATSEQDRAGANVLTF. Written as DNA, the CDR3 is TGTGCCACCAGTGAACAAGACAGGGCCGGGGCCAACGTCCTGACTTTC.

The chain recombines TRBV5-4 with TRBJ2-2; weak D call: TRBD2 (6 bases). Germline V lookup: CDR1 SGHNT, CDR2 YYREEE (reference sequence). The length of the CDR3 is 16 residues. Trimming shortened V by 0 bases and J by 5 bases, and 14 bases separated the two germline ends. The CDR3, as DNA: TGTGCCAGCAGCTTGGATTCCGGGAGAGGGACCGGGGAGCTGTTTTTT. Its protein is CASSLDSGRGTGELFF.

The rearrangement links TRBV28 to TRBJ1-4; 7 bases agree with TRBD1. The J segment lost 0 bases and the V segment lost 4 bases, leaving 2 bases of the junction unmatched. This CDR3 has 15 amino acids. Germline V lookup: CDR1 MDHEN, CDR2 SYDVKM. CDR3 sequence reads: CASSSGQTTNEKLFF. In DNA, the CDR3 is TGTGCCAGCAGTTCGGGACAGACAACTAATGAAAAACTGTTTTTT. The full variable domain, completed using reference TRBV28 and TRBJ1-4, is DVKVTQSSRYLVKRTGEKVFLECVQDMDHENMFWYRQDPGLGLRLIYFSYDVKMKEKGDIPEGYSVSREKKERFSLILESASTNQTSMYLCASSSGQTTNEKLFFGSGTQLSVL.

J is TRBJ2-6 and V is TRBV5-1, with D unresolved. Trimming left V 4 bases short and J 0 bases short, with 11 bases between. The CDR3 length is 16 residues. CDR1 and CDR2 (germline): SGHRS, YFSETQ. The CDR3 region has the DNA TGCGCCAGCAGCGCCGGCGATAGCTCTGGGGCCAACGTCCTGACTTTC. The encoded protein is CASSAGDSSGANVLTF.

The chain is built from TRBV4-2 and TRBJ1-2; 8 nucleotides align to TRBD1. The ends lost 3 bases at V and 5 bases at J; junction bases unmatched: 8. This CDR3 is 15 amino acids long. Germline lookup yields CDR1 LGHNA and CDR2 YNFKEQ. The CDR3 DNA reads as TGTGCCAGCAGCCACGAACAGGGGGAGTCATATGGCTACACCTTC. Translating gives CASSHEQGESYGYTF.

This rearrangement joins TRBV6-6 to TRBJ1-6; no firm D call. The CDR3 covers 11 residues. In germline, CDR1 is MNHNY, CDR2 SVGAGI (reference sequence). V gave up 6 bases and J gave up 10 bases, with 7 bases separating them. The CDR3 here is CASRSSSPLHF. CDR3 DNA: TGTGCCAGCAGGTCCTCGTCACCCCTCCACTTT.

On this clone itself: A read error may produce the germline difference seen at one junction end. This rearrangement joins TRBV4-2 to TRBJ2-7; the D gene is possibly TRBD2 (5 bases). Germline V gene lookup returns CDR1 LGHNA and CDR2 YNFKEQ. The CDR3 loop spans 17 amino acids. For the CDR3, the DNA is TGTGCCAACAGCCAAGGAGGAGGCCTGACACCGGCCTACGAGCAGTACTTC. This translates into CANSQGGGLTPAYEQYF.

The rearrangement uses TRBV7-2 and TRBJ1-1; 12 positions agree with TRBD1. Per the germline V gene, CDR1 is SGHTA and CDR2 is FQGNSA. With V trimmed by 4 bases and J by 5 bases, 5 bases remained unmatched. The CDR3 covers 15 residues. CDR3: CASSWVGQGATEAFF. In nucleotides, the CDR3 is TGTGCCAGCAGCTGGGTGGGACAGGGGGCGACTGAAGCTTTCTTT.

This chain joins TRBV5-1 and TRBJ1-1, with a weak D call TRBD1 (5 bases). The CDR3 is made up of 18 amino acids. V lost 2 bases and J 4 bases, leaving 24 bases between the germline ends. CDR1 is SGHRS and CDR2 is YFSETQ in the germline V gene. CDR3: CASSFGHVGGVYGTEAFF. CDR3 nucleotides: TGCGCCAGCAGCTTCGGTCATGTGGGGGGAGTCTACGGCACTGAAGCTTTCTTT.

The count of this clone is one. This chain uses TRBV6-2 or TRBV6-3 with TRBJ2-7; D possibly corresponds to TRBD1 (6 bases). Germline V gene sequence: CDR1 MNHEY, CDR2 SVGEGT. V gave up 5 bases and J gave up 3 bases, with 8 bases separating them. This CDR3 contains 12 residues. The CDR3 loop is CASSQDSYEQYF. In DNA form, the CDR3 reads TGTGCCAGCAGTCAGGACAGCTACGAGCAGTACTTC.

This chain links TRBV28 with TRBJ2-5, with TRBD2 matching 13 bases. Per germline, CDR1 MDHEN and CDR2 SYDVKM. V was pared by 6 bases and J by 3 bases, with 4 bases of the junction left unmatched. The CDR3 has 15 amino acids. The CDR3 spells CASSRGTSGEETQYF. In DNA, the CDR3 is TGTGCCAGCAGCCGGGGGACTAGCGGGGAAGAGACCCAGTACTTC.

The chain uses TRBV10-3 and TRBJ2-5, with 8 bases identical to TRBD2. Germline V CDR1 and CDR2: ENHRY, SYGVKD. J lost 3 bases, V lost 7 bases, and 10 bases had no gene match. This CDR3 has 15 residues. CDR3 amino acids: CAIKSGGGYEETQYF. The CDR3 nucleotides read TGTGCCATCAAGTCAGGCGGGGGGTACGAAGAGACCCAGTACTTC.

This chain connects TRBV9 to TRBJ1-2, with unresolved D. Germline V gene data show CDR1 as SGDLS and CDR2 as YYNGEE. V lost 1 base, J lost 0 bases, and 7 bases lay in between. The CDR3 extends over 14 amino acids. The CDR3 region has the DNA TGTGCCAGCAGCGTACAAGGGACTAACTATGGCTACACCTTC. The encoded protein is CASSVQGTNYGYTF.

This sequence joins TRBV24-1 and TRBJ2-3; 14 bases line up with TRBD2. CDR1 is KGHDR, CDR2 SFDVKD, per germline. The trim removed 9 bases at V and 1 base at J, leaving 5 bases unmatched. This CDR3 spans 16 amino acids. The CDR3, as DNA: TGTGCCACCTCGGGACTAGCGGGGGCGCGCACAGATACGCAGTATTTT. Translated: CATSGLAGARTDTQYF.

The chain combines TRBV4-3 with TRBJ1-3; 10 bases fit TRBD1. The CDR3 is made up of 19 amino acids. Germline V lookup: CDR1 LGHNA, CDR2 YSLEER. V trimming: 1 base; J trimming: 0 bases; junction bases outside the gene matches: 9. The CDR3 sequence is CASSQALGQGYLSGNTIYF. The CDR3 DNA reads TGCGCCAGCAGCCAAGCCCTGGGACAGGGGTACCTCTCTGGAAACACCATATATTTT.

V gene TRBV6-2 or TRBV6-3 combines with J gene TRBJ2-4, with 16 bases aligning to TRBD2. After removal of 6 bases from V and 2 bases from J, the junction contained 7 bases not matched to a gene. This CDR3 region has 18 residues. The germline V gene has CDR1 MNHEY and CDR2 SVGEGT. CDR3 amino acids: CASSYGTSGGATKNIQYF. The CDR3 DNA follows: TGTGCCAGCAGCTATGGGACTAGCGGGGGGGCGACCAAAAACATTCAGTACTTC.

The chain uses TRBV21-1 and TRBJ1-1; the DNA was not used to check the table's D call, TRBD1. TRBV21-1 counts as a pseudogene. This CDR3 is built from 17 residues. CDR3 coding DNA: TGTGCCAGCAGCAACGACAGCTTCCCTCTCATGAACACTGAAGCTTTCTTT. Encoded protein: CASSNDSFPLMNTEAFF.

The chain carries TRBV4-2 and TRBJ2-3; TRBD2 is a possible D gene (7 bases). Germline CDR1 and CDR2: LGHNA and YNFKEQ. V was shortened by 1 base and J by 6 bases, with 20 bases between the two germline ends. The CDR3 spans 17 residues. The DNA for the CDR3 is TGTGCCAGCAGCCAAGGTAAGGGCGGGCGGGGGCACGATACGCAGTATTTT. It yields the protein CASSQGKGGRGHDTQYF.

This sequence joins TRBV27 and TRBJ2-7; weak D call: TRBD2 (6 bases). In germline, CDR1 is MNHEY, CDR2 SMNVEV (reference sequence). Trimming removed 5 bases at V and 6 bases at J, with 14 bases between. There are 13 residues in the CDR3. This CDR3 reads CASSLWEEGEQYF. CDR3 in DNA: TGTGCCAGCAGTCTGTGGGAGGAGGGCGAGCAGTACTTC.